Listed below are T cell receptor beta chains from one sample, sequenced in a study of human T cells and chemical hapten exposure. TCRdb processed the RACE reads anew with MiXCR; each CDR3 protein has one entry. The data contain about 73,000 distinct CDR3 sequences, approximately 9% of them singletons. Sequencing was performed on whole blood, taken in connection with sensitization to the hapten diphenylcyclopropenone (DPC). All receptors come from a woman in her 50s with alopecia areata. Some clones in this sample may be carry-over from other donors' samples. Each CDR3 is given with its conserved first and last residue. D genes are given only for firm matches. Expanded clones get a size class; other rows say once, few or many, or leave the size out.

>TRBD1|TRBJ1-1|few|TRBV5-1
TGCGCCAGCAGCTTGTATGGGACAGGACGTGAAGCTTTCTTT
CASSLYGTGREAFF
>NA|TRBJ2-7|NA|TRBV7-9
TGTGCCAGCAGCCCCGACAGTACTTCCTACGAGCAGTACTTC
CASSPDSTSYEQYF
>NA|TRBJ2-2|NA|TRBV20-1
TGCAGTACGAGGGACACCAACACCGGGGAGCTGTTTTTT
CSTRDTNTGELFF
>NA|TRBJ2-3|NA|TRBV2
TGTGCCAGCAGTGAAGCACGGAGGGGGGCCCCAGATACGCAGTATTTT
CASSEARRGAPDTQYF
>NA|TRBJ2-7|few|TRBV5-1
TGCGCCAGCAGCTTGATCCCTAGCTCCTACGAGCAGTACTTC
CASSLIPSSYEQYF
>NA|TRBJ1-1|many|TRBV7-9
TGTGCCAGCAGCCCGGTCCAAAACACTGAAGCTTTCTTT
CASSPVQNTEAFF
>NA|TRBJ1-5|many|TRBV7-9
TGTGCCAGCAGCTTAGATGAAAATCAGCCCCAGCATTTT
CASSLDENQPQHF
>TRBD1|TRBJ2-1|few|TRBV20-1
TGCAGTGCTACCAGGACAGGCCGCTCCTACAATGAGCAGTTCTTC
CSATRTGRSYNEQFF
>NA|TRBJ2-6|NA|TRBV19
TGTGCCAGTAGTTTGGGGGCCCCTGGGGCCAACGTCCTGACTTTC
CASSLGAPGANVLTF
>TRBD1|TRBJ1-1|many|TRBV7-9
TGTGCCAGCAGCTGGACAGGGGGGACTGAAGCTTTCTTT
CASSWTGGTEAFF
>TRBD2|TRBJ2-2|NA|TRBV6-2/TRBV6-3
TGTGCCAGCAGTTTCCTAGCGGGGGCCCTCACCGGGGAGCTGTTTTTT
CASSFLAGALTGELFF
>TRBD2|TRBJ2-5|NA|TRBV3-1
TGTGCCAGCAGCCAAGAGCACGGGTTTCGGGGGGGTCAAGAGACCCAGTACTTC
CASSQEHGFRGGQETQYF
>NA|TRBJ2-7|many|TRBV12-3/TRBV12-4
TGTGCCAGCAGTTCGTCGTGGTACTACGAGCAGTACTTC
CASSSSWYYEQYF
>NA|TRBJ1-1|few|TRBV11-2
TGTGCCAGCAGCTTAGATCCGTCGGCGAACACTGAAGCTTTCTTT
CASSLDPSANTEAFF
>TRBD1|TRBJ1-5|few|TRBV18
TGTGCCAGCTCACGCGGGACAGGGGGCAATCAGCCCCAGCATTTT
CASSRGTGGNQPQHF